This T cell receptor beta chain was sequenced for a study of sequential checkpoint blockade in melanoma. The data were produced by immunoSEQ multiplex PCR, yet TCRdb's version contains in-frame clones alone and is incomplete. The repertoire holds about 12,000 clones, with about 26% as singletons. Per germline, CDR1 LNHNV and CDR2 YYDKDF (reference sequence). V shed 1 base, J shed 5 bases, and the junction held 12 bases outside the gene matches. The length of the CDR3 is 19 residues. The treatment is: randomized to nivolumab then ipilimumab (arm A) or the reverse (arm B). The chain has TRBV15 and TRBJ2-4; 12 nucleotides match TRBD2. Source: tumor tissue (inferred from file names), taken from a patient given nivolumab and ipilimumab in sequence. The TCR was taken from a human donor with melanoma. CDR3 sequence (DNA): TGTGCCACCAGCAGAGGTGGAAGACTAGCGGGGGATCGGGAAAACATTCAGTACTTC. Protein sequence: CATSRGGRLAGDRENIQYF.